This T cell receptor (beta chain) was identified during a study of T cell responses to AZD1222 COVID-19 vaccine. The wider study: Researchers grouped second doses given at about 4 or about 12 weeks into one pool.

General observations from the study: An increase in Spike-specific TCR breadth and depth was observed after two AZD1222 doses. Vaccine-associated CD4 TCRs ranged over spike, dominating at 160-218 and 743-854. Females made up more of the donors, who were largely white British, and clonal diversity may have come out too low.

In germline, CDR1 is LNHDA, CDR2 SQIVND (reference sequence). This CDR3 region has 14 residues. V shed 6 bases and J 7 bases; nucleotides not matched to a gene: 9. Repertoires were generated with immunoSEQ multiplex PCR, while TCRdb's copy carries only in-frame clones and drops some. In the table there are about 130,000 clones, about 90% of which are singletons. In this sample, this clone turned up once. Antigen unknown. The V call is TRBV19, the J call TRBJ1-5, with 7 bases that match TRBD1. Here the sequenced sample was peripheral blood, taken on day 0 of AZD1222 vaccination. This sequence was found in an adult in good health. CDR3 sequence (DNA): TGTGCCAGTAGCCTCAGGGGGGTTGGGCAGCCCCAGCATTTT. The encoded protein is CASSLRGVGQPQHF. Drawing the rest from reference TRBV19 and TRBJ1-5, the complete variable domain is DGGITQSPKYLFRKEGQNVTLSCEQNLNHDAMYWYRQDPGQGLRLIYYSQIVNDFQKGDIAEGYSVSREKKESFPLTVTSAQKNPTAFYLCASSLRGVGQPQHFGDGTRLSIL.